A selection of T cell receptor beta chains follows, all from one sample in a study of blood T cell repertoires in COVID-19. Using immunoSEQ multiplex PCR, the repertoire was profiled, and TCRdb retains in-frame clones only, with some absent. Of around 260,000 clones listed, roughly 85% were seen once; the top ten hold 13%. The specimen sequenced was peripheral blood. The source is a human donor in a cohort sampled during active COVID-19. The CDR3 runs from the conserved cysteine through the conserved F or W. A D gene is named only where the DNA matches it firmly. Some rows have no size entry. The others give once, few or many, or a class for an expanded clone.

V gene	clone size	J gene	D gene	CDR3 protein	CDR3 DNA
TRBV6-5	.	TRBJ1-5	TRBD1	CATQGDSNQPQHF	TGTGCCACCCAGGGGGATAGCAATCAGCCCCAGCATTTT
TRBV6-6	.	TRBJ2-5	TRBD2	CASRAGGETQYF	TGTGCCAGCAGAGCGGGAGGGGAGACCCAGTACTTC
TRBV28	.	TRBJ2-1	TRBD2	CASETSLGNEQFF	TGTGCCAGCGAGACTAGCCTAGGCAATGAGCAGTTCTTC
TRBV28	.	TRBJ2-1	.	CASSSPDRFYNEQFF	TGTGCCAGCAGTTCCCCGGACAGATTTTACAATGAGCAGTTCTTC
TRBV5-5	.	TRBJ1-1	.	CASSLTGNTEAFF	TGTGCCAGCAGCCTGACAGGGAACACTGAAGCTTTCTTT
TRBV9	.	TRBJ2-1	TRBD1	CASSADRGPPNEQFF	TGTGCCAGCAGCGCCGACAGGGGGCCCCCAAATGAGCAGTTCTTC
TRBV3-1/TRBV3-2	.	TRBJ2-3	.	CASSQEWGTTTDTQYF	TGTGCCAGCAGCCAAGAATGGGGGACAACCACAGATACGCAGTATTTT
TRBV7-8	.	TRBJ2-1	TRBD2	CASSLVAGDNEQFF	TGTGCCAGCAGCTTAGTAGCGGGAGATAATGAGCAGTTCTTC
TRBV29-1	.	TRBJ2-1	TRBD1	CSVEGGQYYNEQFF	TGCAGCGTTGAAGGGGGACAGTATTACAATGAGCAGTTCTTC
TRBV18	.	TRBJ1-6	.	CASSPNRDSPLHF	TGTGCCAGCTCACCAAACCGGGATTCACCCCTCCACTTT
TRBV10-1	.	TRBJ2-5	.	CASSEAQGETQYF	TGCGCCAGCAGTGAGGCCCAGGGGGAGACCCAGTACTTC
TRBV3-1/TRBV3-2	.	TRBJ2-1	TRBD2	CASSHQGLAGAGEQFF	TGTGCCAGCAGCCATCAAGGACTAGCGGGAGCGGGTGAGCAGTTCTTC
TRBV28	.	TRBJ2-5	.	CASSWGQKETQYF	TGTGCCAGCAGTTGGGGGCAGAAAGAGACCCAGTACTTC
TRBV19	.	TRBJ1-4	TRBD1	CASSMGQGTNEKLFF	TGTGCCAGTAGTATGGGACAGGGCACCAATGAAAAACTGTTTTTT
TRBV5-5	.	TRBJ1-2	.	CASSLGQGGGYTF	TGTGCCAGCAGCTTGGGGCAGGGTGGAGGCTACACCTTC
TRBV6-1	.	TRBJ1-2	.	CASSEVAAGNYGYTF	TGTGCCAGCAGTGAAGTCGCGGCAGGGAACTATGGCTACACCTTC
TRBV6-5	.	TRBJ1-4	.	CASIDRPAWEKLFF	TGTGCCAGCATAGATCGTCCCGCCTGGGAAAAACTGTTTTTT
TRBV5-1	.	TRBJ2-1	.	CASSLAAVSYNEQFF	TGCGCCAGCAGCTTGGCAGCGGTCTCCTACAATGAGCAGTTCTTC
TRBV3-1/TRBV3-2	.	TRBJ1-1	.	CASSFTEGEAFF	TGTGCCAGCAGCTTTACAGAGGGCGAAGCTTTCTTT
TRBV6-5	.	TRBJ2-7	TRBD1	CASSRDDRALYEQYF	TGTGCCAGCAGCCGCGATGACAGGGCCCTCTACGAGCAGTACTTC
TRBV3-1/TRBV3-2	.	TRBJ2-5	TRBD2	CASSQWSGEGQETQYF	TGTGCCAGCAGCCAATGGAGTGGGGAGGGACAAGAGACCCAGTACTTC
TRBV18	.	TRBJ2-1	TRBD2	CASSPSGLPYNEQFF	TGTGCCAGCTCACCATCGGGACTACCGTACAATGAGCAGTTCTTC
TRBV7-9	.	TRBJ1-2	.	CASSPGSTYGYTF	TGTGCCAGCAGCCCCGGGAGCACATATGGCTACACCTTC
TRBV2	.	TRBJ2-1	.	CACNRESSYNEQFF	TGTGCCTGCAACCGGGAGAGCTCCTACAATGAGCAGTTCTTC
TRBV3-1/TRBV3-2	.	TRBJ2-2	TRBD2	CASSQQGLAVTGELFF	TGTGCCAGCAGCCAACAAGGACTAGCGGTCACCGGGGAGCTGTTTTTT
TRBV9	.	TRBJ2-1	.	CASSPLAHVGEQFF	TGTGCCAGCAGCCCCCTCGCCCACGTCGGTGAGCAGTTCTTC
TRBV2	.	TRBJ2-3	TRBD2	CASSPPRTSRRHTDTQYF	TGTGCCAGCAGCCCCCCTCGGACTAGCAGACGACACACAGATACGCAGTATTTT
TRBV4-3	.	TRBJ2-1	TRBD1	CASSRGQGVYNEQFF	TGCGCCAGCAGCCGCGGACAGGGGGTCTACAATGAGCAGTTCTTC
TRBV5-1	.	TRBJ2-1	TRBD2	CASSFREGHNEQFF	TGCGCCAGCAGCTTCCGGGAGGGCCACAATGAGCAGTTCTTC
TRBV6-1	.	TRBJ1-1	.	CASSEAGDNTEAFF	TGTGCCAGCAGTGAGGCAGGGGATAATACTGAAGCTTTCTTT
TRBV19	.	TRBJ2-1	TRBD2	CASSPGTSVYNEQFF	TGTGCCAGTAGTCCAGGGACTAGCGTGTACAATGAGCAGTTCTTC
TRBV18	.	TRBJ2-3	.	CASSPLGTRADTDTQYF	TGTGCCAGCTCACCACTCGGGACTCGCGCCGACACAGATACGCAGTATTTT
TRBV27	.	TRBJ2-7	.	CASSSGNRNEQYF	TGTGCCAGCAGTTCCGGGAATAGGAACGAGCAGTACTTC
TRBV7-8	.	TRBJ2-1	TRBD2	CASSQRAGGGNEQFF	TGTGCCAGCAGCCAAAGGGCGGGAGGGGGCAATGAGCAGTTCTTC
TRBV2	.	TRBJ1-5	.	CASSENGDQPQHF	TGTGCCAGCAGTGAGAACGGTGATCAGCCCCAGCATTTT
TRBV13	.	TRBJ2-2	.	CASSLPTSNTGELFF	TGTGCCAGCAGCTTACCCACTTCGAACACCGGGGAGCTGTTTTTT
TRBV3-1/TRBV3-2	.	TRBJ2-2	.	CASNTRNTGELFF	TGTGCCAGTAACACTAGAAACACCGGGGAGCTGTTTTTT
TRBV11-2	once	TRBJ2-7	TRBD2	CASSPTGGRGEDEQYF	TGTGCCAGCAGCCCAACTGGCGGGAGAGGGGAGGACGAGCAGTACTTC
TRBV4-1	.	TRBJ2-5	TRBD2	CASSQGGGLAGETQYF	TGCGCCAGCAGCCAAGGCGGGGGACTAGCGGGAGAGACCCAGTACTTC
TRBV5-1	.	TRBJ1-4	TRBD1	CASSLEGGRTNEKLFF	TGCGCCAGCAGCTTGGAAGGGGGCAGGACTAATGAAAAACTGTTTTTT
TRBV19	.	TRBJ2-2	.	CASTGGRSFTGELFF	TGTGCCAGTACGGGGGGCAGGTCCTTCACCGGGGAGCTGTTTTTT
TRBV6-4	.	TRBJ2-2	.	CASSGRAGELFF	TGTGCCAGCAGTGGAAGAGCCGGGGAGCTGTTTTTT
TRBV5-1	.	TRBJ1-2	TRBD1	CASSPITTGDGYTF	TGCGCCAGCAGCCCCATTACCACAGGGGATGGCTACACCTTC